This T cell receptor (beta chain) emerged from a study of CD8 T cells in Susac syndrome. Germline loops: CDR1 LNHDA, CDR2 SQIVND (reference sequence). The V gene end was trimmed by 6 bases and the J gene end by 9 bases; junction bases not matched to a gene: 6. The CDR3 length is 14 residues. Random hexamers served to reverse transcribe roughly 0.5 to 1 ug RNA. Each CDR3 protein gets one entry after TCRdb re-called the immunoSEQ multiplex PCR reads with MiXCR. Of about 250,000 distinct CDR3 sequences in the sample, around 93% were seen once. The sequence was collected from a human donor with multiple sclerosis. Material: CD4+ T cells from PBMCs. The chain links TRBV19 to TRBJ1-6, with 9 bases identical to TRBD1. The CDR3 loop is CASSLGTGISPLHF. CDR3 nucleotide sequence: TGTGCCAGTAGCCTCGGGACAGGGATTTCACCCCTCCACTTT.